A selection of T cell receptor beta chains follows, all from one sample in a study of neurological immune-mediated disorders. TCRdb processed the 5' RACE reads anew with MiXCR; each CDR3 protein has one entry. The sample includes about 33,000 distinct CDR3 sequences, about 12% of them seen just once. Input material: PBMCs. The receptor source for this set is a woman between 35 and 50 years old in good health. Each CDR3 is given with its conserved first and last residue.

V gene	CDR3 protein
TRBV4-2	CASSQEGAAPYGYTF
TRBV27	CASSLLSRTEAFF
TRBV3-1	CASSHRGRSRAFF
TRBV5-1	CASSLGGRNTEAFF
TRBV3-1	CSSRGTGGQGELFF
TRBV29-1	CSVEDPRDCYTF
TRBV5-8	CASSLDGGEAFF
TRBV6-1	CASSEIRGAFF
TRBV5-5	CASSLVAGGYSQETQYF
TRBV18	CASSPGQDFYNEQFF
TRBV5-1	CASSIGQGNGYTF
TRBV7-2	CASSLAVGNYGQFF
TRBV20-1	CSAPTGGVHTEAFF
TRBV20-1	CSARRSDTQYF
TRBV4-3	CASSQDSPGRGDYGYTF
TRBV7-2	CASSRAVDTQYF
TRBV11-3	CASSSNVGTGHTGELFF
TRBV5-5	CASSSSSKQGAAYNSPLHF
TRBV2	CATQREAIHNEQFF
TRBV18	CASSPRQGTWEQYF
TRBV11-2	CASSSVMVTGTTYEQYF
TRBV19	CASSITAGFTYNEQFF
TRBV12-3/TRBV12-4	CASSFVRETEAFF
TRBV20-1	CSARRQGGGTEAFF
TRBV20-1	CSARGESSYNSPLHF
TRBV2	CASSADGLGNQPQHF
TRBV5-6	CASSLVTANYGYTF
TRBV20-1	CSARVPGQGYEQYF
TRBV18	CASSPRLAGGPETQYF
TRBV20-1	CSARAQESYNSPLHF
TRBV10-1	CASSGGSPETQYF
TRBV7-9	CASSRGQGAPYEQYF
TRBV5-1	CASSSGTSGIQYF
TRBV2	CASSASPEVDEQFF
TRBV12-3/TRBV12-4	CASTFRGDIQYF
TRBV9	CASSTSLRFRGGYGYTF